A selection of T cell receptor beta chains follows, all from one sample in a study of CD8 T cells in ankylosing spondylitis. Each CDR3 protein gets one entry after TCRdb re-called the 5' RACE reads with MiXCR. The sample holds around 130,000 distinct CDR3 sequences, roughly 18% seen once. The specimen was blood, either unsorted or a sorted T cell fraction (not recorded which). The receptors shown here come from a male donor with ankylosing spondylitis. Each CDR3 is given with its conserved first and last residue. The D gene is left open where the match is weak. Clone size is stated in some rows and not others, as once, few, many or a class when expanded.

V gene	clone size	D gene	CDR3 length	J gene	CDR3 DNA	CDR3 protein
TRBV4-3	few	TRBD2	16	TRBJ2-7	TGCGCCAGCAGCCAAGATTGGGGCGGGAGGGATGACGAGCAGTACTTC	CASSQDWGGRDDEQYF
TRBV28	few	TRBD2	15	TRBJ2-1	TGTGCCAGCAGCCTCGGGCGGGAGGGTTACAATGAGCAGTTCTTC	CASSLGREGYNEQFF
TRBV6-1	-	-	16	TRBJ2-1	TGTGCCAGCAGTGTACGGGCCGACAACGTGGCCAATGAGCAGTTCTTC	CASSVRADNVANEQFF
TRBV9	few	TRBD1	13	TRBJ1-2	TGTGCCAGCGTCTCGGACAGGGGAAATGGCTACACCTTC	CASVSDRGNGYTF
TRBV28	few	-	13	TRBJ2-7	TGTGCCAGCAGTTTGAGAGGGGCCTACGAGCAGTACTTC	CASSLRGAYEQYF
TRBV28	-	TRBD2	18	TRBJ2-1	TGTGCCAGCAGCTATGGACTAGCGGGAGTCCCCCAAGGGAATGAGCAGTTCTTC	CASSYGLAGVPQGNEQFF
TRBV5-6	few	TRBD2	17	TRBJ2-5	TGTGCCAGCAGCGCCAGGACTAGCGGGAGCGGACAAGAGACCCAGTACTTC	CASSARTSGSGQETQYF
TRBV27	few	TRBD2	14	TRBJ2-7	TGTGCCAGCAGTCCCGGGACTAGCACCTACGAGCAGTACTTC	CASSPGTSTYEQYF
TRBV7-3	-	TRBD2	16	TRBJ2-1	TGTGCCAGCAGCCCTCTAGCGGGAGCCTCCTACAATGAGCAGTTCTTC	CASSPLAGASYNEQFF
TRBV27	-	TRBD1	15	TRBJ1-1	TGTGCCAGCAGTTCTACAGGGGGCAAGGACACTGAAGCTTTCTTT	CASSSTGGKDTEAFF